The sequence of this T cell receptor (beta chain) was determined in a study of OX40 agonist ivuxolimab in advanced cancers. Study context: Ivuxolimab, an agonist antibody against OX40 (CD134), was given to patients. Aged roughly 23 to 90 with a mean of roughly 63 years, they were almost 85% male.

Clones were read by immunoSEQ multiplex PCR, and TCRdb kept only the in-frame ones, dropping some. The sample lists tens of thousands of clones, 80% to 90% occurring once. V gave up 5 bases and J gave up 1 base, with 3 bases separating them. The CDR3 runs 11 residues. In germline, CDR1 is SGHRS, CDR2 YFSETQ. Concerning this clone itself: Its antigen is unknown.

Study-wide results and caveats: CD4+ and CD8+ blood T cells expanded clonally by week 6 at 0.1 to 3.0 mg/kg. Certain nonresponding patients likewise had low normalized T-cell clonal expansion.

The J gene is TRBJ1-1, the V gene TRBV5-1, with D unclear. This TCR came from an adult with an advanced solid tumor such as melanoma, head and neck, liver or kidney cancer. Sequencing was performed on CD4+ or CD8+ T cells sorted from blood, taken in a trial of the OX40 agonist ivuxolimab. This CDR3 is CASRGNTEAFF. CDR3 sequence (DNA): TGCGCCAGCAGGGGGAACACTGAAGCTTTCTTT.